This T cell receptor beta chain was recovered during a study of blood T cell repertoires in COVID-19 (dated by TCRdb to 2020 to 2022). About the investigation overall: The collaborator samples originated in the United States, Italy and Spain and spanned the acute and convalescent phases of COVID-19. The material from the prospective study consisted of cDNA or gDNA derived from T cells, B-cell-depleted T cells, or PBMCs. Deeply sampled blood TCRbeta repertoires from subjects exposed to, actively infected with, or recovered from COVID-19 were included in the dataset. The repertoires were released in a freely available public database meant as a resource for research on the immune response to SARS-CoV-2. Samples came from the ongoing ImmuneRACE study (first 160 participants) plus 1,254 subjects from 6 global collaborators. Nearly every sample came with metadata listing a de-identified subject ID, COVID-19 status, age in years and sex. Where HLA class I and class II types were available, the types were taken from metadata supplied by the sample provider, not from assay-based typing. Broad study findings and their caveats: The quantity of clinical and demographic metadata differed by source and by participant and was supplied without curation.

Collaborating institutions collected whole blood in K2EDTA tubes following their own protocols. For TCRbeta analysis, collaborators shipped samples as frozen whole blood, isolated PBMCs, or DNA extracted from either of those sample types. TCRbeta CDR3 regions were amplified from genomic DNA using the immunoSEQ Assay, a bias-controlled multiplex PCR. The authors' pipeline ran thus. Within the assay, amplification of reference gene primers was used to estimate how many nucleated cells each sample contained. To quantify the absolute abundance of each unique TCRbeta CDR3 rearrangement, sequence reads were collapsed and filtered. For each sample, productive Simpson clonality was calculated as the square root of Simpson's diversity index over productive rearrangements. This immuneACCESS table, as held by TCRdb, lists in-frame sequences with V and J called but not all clones. Of the missing ones, under half trace to an unresolved V gene in checked studies; the others have no known cause. V, J and clone size are those of that table, while D and trimming were read from the DNA. The sample table lists around 160,000 clones, 81% of them with a count of one. The leading ten clones occupy 7% to 10% of the sample.

Concerning this clone itself: Its antigen is currently not known. No base-level quality is on record; no much larger clone is a single base apart.

Germline trimming: 1 base from V, 7 bases from J; junction bases outside gene matches: 8. Reading the germline V gene (reference sequence) gives CDR1 MNHNY and CDR2 SVGAGI. The CDR3 has 16 amino acids, counting the end cysteine and phenylalanine. Only the CDR3 region is kept as DNA, spanning 48 bases read in frame from base 1. The rearrangement joined TRBV6-6 to TRBJ1-4; the central 8 bases match TRBD1. Sequenced material: peripheral blood. The sequence derives from a human donor with acute or convalescent COVID-19. The donor label of this sample is uncertain. The DNA sequence follows: TGTGCCAGCAGTTACTTGACAGGGGCGGAGGGTGAAAAACTGTTTTTT. Its product reads: CASSYLTGAEGEKLFF.